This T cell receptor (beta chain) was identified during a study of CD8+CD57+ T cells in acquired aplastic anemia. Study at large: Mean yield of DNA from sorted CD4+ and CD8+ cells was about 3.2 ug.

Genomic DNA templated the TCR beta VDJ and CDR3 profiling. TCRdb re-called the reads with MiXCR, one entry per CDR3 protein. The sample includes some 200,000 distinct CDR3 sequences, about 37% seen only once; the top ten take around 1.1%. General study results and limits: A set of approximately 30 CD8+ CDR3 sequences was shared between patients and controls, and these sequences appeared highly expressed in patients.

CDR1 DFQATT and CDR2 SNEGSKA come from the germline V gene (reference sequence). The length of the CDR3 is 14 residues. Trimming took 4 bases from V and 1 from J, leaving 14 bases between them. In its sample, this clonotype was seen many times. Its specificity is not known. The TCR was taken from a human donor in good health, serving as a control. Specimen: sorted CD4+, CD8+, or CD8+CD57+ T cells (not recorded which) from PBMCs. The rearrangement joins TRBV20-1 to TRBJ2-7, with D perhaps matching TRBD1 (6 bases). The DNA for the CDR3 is TGCAGTGCTAAAAGGGGGATTGGGTCCTACGAGCAGTACTTC. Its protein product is CSAKRGIGSYEQYF.